The entry below gives a single TCR beta chain sequence along with its context. The antigen is not known. The V end was cut by 0 bases, the J end by 0 bases, with 2 bases between. Germline values: CDR1 SGDLS, CDR2 YYNGEE. The CDR3 totals 13 residues. The sample is drawn from a study of regulatory dendritic cells for organ transplantation. TCRdb's table, derived via immunoSEQ multiplex PCR, lists solely in-frame clones and lacks some. Seen here are about 12,000 clones, approximately 75% observed once, and the top ten hold less than 1.3%. Sorted subsets were CFSE-labeled and cultured four to six days with allogeneic dendritic cells.

The rearrangement uses TRBV9 and TRBJ2-3; D ambiguous. Material for sequencing was naive CD8+ T cells from blood cultured with regulatory dendritic cells. Described subset: CD45RA+ naive T cells. The source is a human donor in good health. CDR3 in amino acids: CASSVASTDTQYF. CDR3 nucleotide sequence: TGTGCCAGCAGCGTAGCTAGCACAGATACGCAGTATTTT. The entire variable domain, with the rest obtained from reference TRBV9 and TRBJ2-3, is as follows: DSGVTQTPKHLITATGQRVTLRCSPRSGDLSVYWYQQSLDQGLQFLIQYYNGEERAKGNILERFSAQQFPDLHSELNLSSLELGDSALYFCASSVASTDTQYFGPGTRLTVL.